This T cell receptor beta chain was found in a study of T cell changes during pregnancy in multiple sclerosis. Assay: immunoSEQ multiplex PCR; the TCRdb copy retains only in-frame clones and omits some. Of 50,000 to 70,000 clones listed, about 92% were seen once; the top ten hold 0.75% to 0.95%. With 4 bases removed from V and 7 bases from J, the gap between germline ends came to 20 bases. CDR1 and CDR2 (germline): SGDLS, YYNGEE. The CDR3 is 15 amino acids. The clonotype was recovered from a female donor with multiple sclerosis, enrolled in a pregnancy study. Sequences were derived from peripheral blood, sampled in the first trimester of pregnancy. The gene calls are TRBV9 and TRBJ1-1, with D unresolved. The CDR3 DNA is TGTGCCAGCAGCATGAACGAGGGCAGCTTAAGTGAAGCTTTCTTT. Its translation: CASSMNEGSLSEAFF.